Included here is one T cell receptor beta chain sequence, with context. The antigen remains unidentified. Clones were read by immunoSEQ multiplex PCR, and TCRdb kept only the in-frame ones, dropping some. Among 45,000 to 55,000 clones, around four fifths were seen once, and the ten largest hold 2.5% to 4%. The data are from a study of radiotherapy plus CTLA-4 blockade in lung cancer. Study details: An objective response was seen in under 20% of patients, and disease control in about 31%.

Notes on the study in general: Subsequent to radiotherapy plus ipilimumab, tumor-derived TCR clones underwent expansion in blood.

From germline, CDR1 is LNHDA and CDR2 SQIVND (reference sequence). The CDR3 spans 16 residues. The J segment lost 6 bases and the V segment lost 3 bases, leaving 6 bases of the junction unmatched. V gene TRBV19 combines with J gene TRBJ2-2, with 11 bases lining up with TRBD1. The receptor was derived from a human donor with non-small cell lung cancer who had a partial response to radiotherapy plus ipilimumab. The input for sequencing was peripheral blood, taken from a patient treated with radiotherapy plus ipilimumab. The CDR3 reads CASSIGQGAWSGELFF. For the CDR3, the DNA is TGTGCCAGTAGTATCGGACAGGGGGCATGGTCCGGGGAGCTGTTTTTT.